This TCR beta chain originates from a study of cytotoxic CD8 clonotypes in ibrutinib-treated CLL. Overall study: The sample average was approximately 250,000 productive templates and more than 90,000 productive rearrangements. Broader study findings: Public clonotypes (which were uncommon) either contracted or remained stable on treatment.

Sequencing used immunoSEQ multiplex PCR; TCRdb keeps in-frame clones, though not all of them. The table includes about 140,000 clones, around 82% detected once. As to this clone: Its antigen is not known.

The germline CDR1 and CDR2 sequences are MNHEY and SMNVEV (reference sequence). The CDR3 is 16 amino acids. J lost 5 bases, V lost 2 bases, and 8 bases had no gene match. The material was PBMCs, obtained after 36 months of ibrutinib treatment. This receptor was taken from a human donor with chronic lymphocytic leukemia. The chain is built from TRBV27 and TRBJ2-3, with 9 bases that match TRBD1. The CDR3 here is CASSLEGQGLGDTQYF. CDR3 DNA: TGTGCCAGCAGTTTAGAGGGACAGGGTTTGGGAGATACGCAGTATTTT.